The 5 T cell receptor beta chains below were found in one sample sequenced in a study of beta chain features in type 1 diabetes. Expressed TCRB transcripts were sequenced because the entire RNA isolate underwent reverse transcription. Assay: immunoSEQ multiplex PCR; the TCRdb copy retains only in-frame clones and omits some. The sample has about 350,000 clones; around 20% are singletons. Sequenced sample: naive CD4+ T cells from blood. These TCRs come from a woman aged 18 to 35 in good health.

The table lists this clone with a few counts. V gene TRBV7-2 combines with J gene TRBJ2-3; 10 bases agree with TRBD2. CDR1 SGHTA and CDR2 FQGNSA come from the germline V gene. V lost 4 bases to trimming and J lost 3 bases; unmatched junction nucleotides: 7. The CDR3 length is 16 residues. CDR3 protein: CASSSGLAFSTDTQYF. The CDR3 nucleotides are TGTGCCAGCAGCTCGGGACTAGCGTTTTCGACAGATACGCAGTATTTT.

This clone was seen more than once but under ten times. The chain recombines TRBV7-6 with TRBJ2-1; 9 bases fit TRBD2. CDR1 is SGHVS, CDR2 FNYEAQ, per germline. The CDR3 covers 17 residues. With V trimmed by 5 bases and J by 4 bases, 12 bases remained unmatched. In DNA, the CDR3 is TGTGCCAGCAGCCCGAGGGCCAGGCGGGGGGGTTACAATGAGCAGTTCTTC. Translated, it gives CASSPRARRGGYNEQFF.

This sequence joins TRBV4-2 and TRBJ1-2; a possible D gene is TRBD1 (5 bases). V gave up 0 bases and J gave up 4 bases, with 6 bases separating them. The CDR3 covers 13 residues. Per germline, CDR1 LGHNA and CDR2 YNFKEQ. CDR3 region: CASSQDDSYGYTF. In DNA, the CDR3 is TGTGCCAGCAGCCAAGATGACAGCTATGGCTACACCTTC.

This clone was counted between two and nine times. The chain combines TRBV30 with TRBJ2-1, with 9 bases matching TRBD1. This CDR3 region has 14 residues. Germline V gene data show CDR1 as GTSNPN and CDR2 as SVGIG (reference sequence). V was clipped by 2 bases and J by 8 bases; unmatched bases: 7. CDR3 sequence (DNA): TGTGCCTGGAGTCGCGGGGACAGGGCTGATGAGCAGTTCTTC. Protein sequence: CAWSRGDRADEQFF.

This clone is a singleton in its sample. The rearrangement joins TRBV18 to TRBJ1-2, with D possibly TRBD1 on 6 matching bases. V was cut by 3 bases and J by 8 bases, with 13 bases left in between. Per the germline V gene, CDR1 is KGHSH and CDR2 is LQKENI. The length of the CDR3 is 13 residues. CDR3 sequence: CASSPRGREGYTF. The CDR3 DNA reads as TGTGCCAGCTCACCGAGGGGGAGAGAAGGCTACACCTTC.